The 3 T cell receptor beta chains reported below all come from one sample, sequenced in a study of sequential checkpoint blockade in melanoma. Data came from immunoSEQ multiplex PCR; TCRdb stores just in-frame clones and leaves some out. Counted here are about 28,000 clones, about 83% occurring once; the ten biggest clones make up 17%. Indicated treatment: randomized to nivolumab then ipilimumab (arm A) or the reverse (arm B). The sample here was CD8+ T cells sorted from blood (inferred from file names), taken from a patient given nivolumab and ipilimumab in sequence. These TCRs come from a human donor with melanoma.

This clone appeared once. This rearrangement joins TRBV27 to TRBJ1-1; no reliable D call. CDR1 MNHEY and CDR2 SMNVEV come from the germline V gene (reference sequence). The CDR3 sequence is 13 residues long. The germline V and J ends were trimmed by 5 bases and 5 bases, with 12 bases remaining between them. CDR3 in DNA: TGTGCCAGCAGTCGTCAAGCAGGAACTGAAGCTTTCTTT. It encodes CASSRQAGTEAFF.

V and J are TRBV5-6 and TRBJ2-4; TRBD1 agrees at 7 bases. This CDR3 has 14 residues. V was pared by 0 bases and J by 8 bases, with 5 bases of the junction left unmatched. Germline CDR1 is SGHDT and CDR2 is YYEEEE. The CDR3 region is CASSLGQGVDIQYF. In DNA form, the CDR3 reads TGTGCCAGCAGCTTGGGACAGGGAGTGGACATTCAGTACTTC.

The chain carries TRBV7-9 and TRBJ2-7, with TRBD1 identical over 9 bases. V dropped 4 bases and J dropped 3; count of bases not matched to a gene: 4. CDR1 SEHNR and CDR2 FQNEAQ come from the germline V gene (reference sequence). The CDR3 sequence is 14 residues long. CDR3 nucleotides: TGTGCCAGCAGCTCGCCGGGACAGGGCTACGAGCAGTACTTC. It specifies CASSSPGQGYEQYF.